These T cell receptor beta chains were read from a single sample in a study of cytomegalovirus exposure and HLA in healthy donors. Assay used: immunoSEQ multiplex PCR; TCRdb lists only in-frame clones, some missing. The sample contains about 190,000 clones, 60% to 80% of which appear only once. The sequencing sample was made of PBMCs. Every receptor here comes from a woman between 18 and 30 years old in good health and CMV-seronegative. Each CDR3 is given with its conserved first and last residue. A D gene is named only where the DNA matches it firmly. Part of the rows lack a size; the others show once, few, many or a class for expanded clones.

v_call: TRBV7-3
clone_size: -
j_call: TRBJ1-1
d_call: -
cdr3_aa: CASSFSLDDTEAFF
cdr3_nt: TGTGCCAGCAGCTTCTCGTTAGATGACACTGAAGCTTTCTTT

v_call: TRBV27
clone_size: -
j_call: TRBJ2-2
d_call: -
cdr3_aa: CASSLKAGTGELFF
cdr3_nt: TGTGCCAGCAGTTTAAAGGCCGGGACCGGGGAGCTGTTTTTT

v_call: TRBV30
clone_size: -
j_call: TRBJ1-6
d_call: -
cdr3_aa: CAGGLPPLHF
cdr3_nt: TGTGCCGGGGGCCTTCCCCCCCTCCACTTT

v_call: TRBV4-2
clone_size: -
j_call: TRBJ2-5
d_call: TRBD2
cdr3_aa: CASSQGTSGVPVETQYF
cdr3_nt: TGTGCCAGCAGCCAAGGGACTAGCGGGGTACCCGTGGAGACCCAGTACTTC

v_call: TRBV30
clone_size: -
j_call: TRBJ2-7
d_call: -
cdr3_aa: CAWSEPDEQYF
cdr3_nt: TGTGCCTGGAGTGAACCGGACGAGCAGTACTTC

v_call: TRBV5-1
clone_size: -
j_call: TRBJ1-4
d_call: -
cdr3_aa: CASSVQTRVENEKLFF
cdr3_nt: TGCGCCAGCAGCGTGCAAACCAGGGTGGAAAATGAAAAACTGTTTTTT

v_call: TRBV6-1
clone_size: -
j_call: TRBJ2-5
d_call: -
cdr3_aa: CASSEGLQETQYF
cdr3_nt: TGTGCCAGCAGTGAGGGCCTCCAAGAGACCCAGTACTTC

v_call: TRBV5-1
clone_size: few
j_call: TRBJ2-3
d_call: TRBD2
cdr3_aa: CASSSNPPSGGLDTQYF
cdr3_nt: TGCGCCAGCAGCTCCAACCCCCCTAGCGGGGGGTTGGATACGCAGTATTTT

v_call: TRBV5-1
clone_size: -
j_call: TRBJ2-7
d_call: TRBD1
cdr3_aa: CASSLGATGGYEQYF
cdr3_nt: TGCGCCAGCAGCTTGGGAGCTACAGGGGGATACGAGCAGTACTTC

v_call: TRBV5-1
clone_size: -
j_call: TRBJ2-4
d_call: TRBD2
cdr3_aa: CASRTSGGLDIQYF
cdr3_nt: TGCGCCAGCAGGACTAGCGGGGGGTTAGACATTCAGTACTTC

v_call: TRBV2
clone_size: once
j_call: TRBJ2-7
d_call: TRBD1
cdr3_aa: CASSEAWDRGGPYEQYF
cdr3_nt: TGTGCCAGCAGTGAAGCTTGGGACAGGGGAGGACCCTACGAGCAGTACTTC

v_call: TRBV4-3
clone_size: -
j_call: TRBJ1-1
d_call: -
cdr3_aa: CASSQDGGEDTEAFF
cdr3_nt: TGCGCCAGCAGCCAAGATGGGGGCGAGGACACTGAAGCTTTCTTT

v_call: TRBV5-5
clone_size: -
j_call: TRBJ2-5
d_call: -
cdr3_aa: CASSLALLGGAETQYF
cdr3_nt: TGTGCCAGCAGCTTGGCCCTTTTGGGGGGGGCGGAGACCCAGTACTTC

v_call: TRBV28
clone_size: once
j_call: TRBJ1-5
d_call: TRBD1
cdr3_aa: CASSPGTVRAQPQHF
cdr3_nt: TGTGCCAGCAGTCCTGGGACAGTAAGGGCTCAGCCCCAGCATTTT

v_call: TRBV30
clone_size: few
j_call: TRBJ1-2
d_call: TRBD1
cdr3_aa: CAWGTGIDYGYTF
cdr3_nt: TGTGCCTGGGGGACAGGGATTGACTATGGCTACACCTTC

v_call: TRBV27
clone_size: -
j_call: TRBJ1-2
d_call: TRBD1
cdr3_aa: CASSSLGQAFGYTF
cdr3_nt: TGTGCCAGCAGTTCCCTGGGACAGGCGTTCGGCTACACCTTC

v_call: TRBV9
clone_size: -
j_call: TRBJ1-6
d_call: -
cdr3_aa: CASSVVFGTNNSPLHF
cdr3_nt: TGTGCCAGCAGCGTAGTATTCGGGACAAATAATTCACCCCTCCACTTT

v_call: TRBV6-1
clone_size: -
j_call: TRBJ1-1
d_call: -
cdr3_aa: CASKRTVNTEAFF
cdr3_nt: TGTGCCAGCAAACGAACAGTAAACACTGAAGCTTTCTTT

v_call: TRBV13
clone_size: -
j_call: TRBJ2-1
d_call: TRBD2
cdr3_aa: CASSLEREGIYNEQFF
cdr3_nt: TGTGCCAGCAGCTTAGAACGGGAGGGAATATACAATGAGCAGTTCTTC

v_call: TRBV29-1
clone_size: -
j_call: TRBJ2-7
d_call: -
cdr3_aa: CSVEEGAASSYEQYF
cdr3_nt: TGCAGCGTTGAAGAGGGGGCCGCGAGTTCCTACGAGCAGTACTTC

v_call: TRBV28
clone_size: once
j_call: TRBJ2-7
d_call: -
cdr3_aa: CASWGDYEQYF
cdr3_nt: TGTGCCAGCTGGGGGGACTACGAGCAGTACTTC

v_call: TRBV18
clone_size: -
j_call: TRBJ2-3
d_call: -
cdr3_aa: CASSPTEDGGTQYF
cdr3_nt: TGTGCCAGCTCACCAACAGAGGACGGGGGTACGCAGTATTTT